The rows below give T cell receptor beta chains drawn from one sample of a study of blood T cell repertoires in COVID-19. This table comes from immunoSEQ multiplex PCR, and its TCRdb copy is limited to in-frame clones, with some not included. The repertoire consists of some 280,000 clones, with 70% to 90% occurring once and the leading ten covering under 15%. What was sequenced was peripheral blood. These receptor sequences come from a woman aged 60-70 years with acute or convalescent COVID-19. CDR3s include the opening cysteine and the closing phenylalanine or tryptophan. The D gene is left open where the match is weak. The size field is filled for only some rows; it gives once, few, many or a size class.

TRBJ1-1,NA,TRBV7-9,NA,12,TGTGCCAGCAGCCCCAGCGGGACTGAAGCTTTCTTT,CASSPSGTEAFF
TRBJ2-3,NA,TRBV7-7,NA,12,TGTGCCAGCAGCCCCGGGACAGATACGCAGTATTTT,CASSPGTDTQYF
TRBJ2-1,NA,TRBV2,NA,11,TGTGCCAGAGGACAGCGGAATGAGCAGTTCTTC,CARGQRNEQFF
TRBJ1-1,NA,TRBV29-1,once,10,TGCAGCGTTCAACAGGGCCACGCTTTCTTT,CSVQQGHAFF
TRBJ1-4,NA,TRBV28,once,14,TGTGCCAGCAGTCCCCGCTGGGGGCCTGAAAAACTGTTTTTT,CASSPRWGPEKLFF
TRBJ2-1,TRBD2,TRBV9,NA,15,TGTGCCAGCAGCGTAGTAGCGGGGGGGCCGGGTGAGCAGTTCTTC,CASSVVAGGPGEQFF
TRBJ2-3,NA,TRBV24-1,NA,16,TGTGCCACCAGTGAACCTGAGGCGCCATCCCCAGATACGCAGTATTTT,CATSEPEAPSPDTQYF
TRBJ1-2,NA,TRBV5-1,once,12,TGCGCCAGCAGCATTCAGGGGTATGGCTACACCTTC,CASSIQGYGYTF
TRBJ1-3,TRBD1,TRBV5-1,NA,17,TGCGCCAGCAGCTCCGAGGGACAGTTGGACTCTGGAAACACCATATATTTT,CASSSEGQLDSGNTIYF
TRBJ1-1,TRBD1,TRBV7-9,NA,13,TGTGCCAGCAGCTTAGCGGACAGGGTTCCGGCTTTCTTT,CASSLADRVPAFF
TRBJ2-3,NA,TRBV4-3,NA,15,TGCGCCAGCAGCCAAGAAATTAATAGCATGAATACGCAGTATTTT,CASSQEINSMNTQYF
TRBJ2-1,NA,TRBV24-1,NA,17,TGTGCCACCAGTGATTTGTCGGGTGAGTTTTTGATCAATGAGCAGTTCTTC,CATSDLSGEFLINEQFF
TRBJ1-5,TRBD1,TRBV27,NA,15,TGTGCCAGCAGTCCCTTTGACAGGGGGAATCAGCCCCAGCATTTT,CASSPFDRGNQPQHF
TRBJ1-5,NA,TRBV5-6,NA,15,TGTGCCAGCAGCTTGATTGGCGGTAGCAATCAGCCCCAGCATTTT,CASSLIGGSNQPQHF
TRBJ2-7,NA,TRBV27,NA,14,TGTGCCAGCAGTTTATCGAGTCCCCCTTACGAGCAGTACTTC,CASSLSSPPYEQYF
TRBJ2-7,NA,TRBV6-5,NA,12,TGTGCCAGCAGTTATGGGGGCCACGAGCAGTACTTC,CASSYGGHEQYF
TRBJ1-3,NA,TRBV6-5,NA,15,TGTGCCAGCAGCCCATTTATAGACATCGGAAACACCATATATTTT,CASSPFIDIGNTIYF
TRBJ2-7,TRBD2,TRBV7-2,many,14,TGTGCCAGCAGCCCTAGCGGGGGGGCCTACGAGCAGTACTTC,CASSPSGGAYEQYF
TRBJ2-2,TRBD2,TRBV9,NA,16,TGTGCCAGCAGCGTAGTGACTAGCGGGGGCACCGGGGAGCTGTTTTTT,CASSVVTSGGTGELFF
TRBJ2-7,NA,TRBV5-8,NA,16,TGTGCCAGCAGCTTGGAAGGAACAGGGAGAGAGTACGAGCAGTACTTC,CASSLEGTGREYEQYF
TRBJ2-5,NA,TRBV6-2/TRBV6-3,NA,14,TGTGCCAGCAGTTCAGAACAGGGCCAAGAGACCCAGTACTTC,CASSSEQGQETQYF
TRBJ2-5,NA,TRBV5-1,NA,13,TGCGCCAGCAACAGGGAGAACCAAGAGACCCAGTACTTC,CASNRENQETQYF
TRBJ1-1,NA,TRBV5-1,NA,16,TGCGCCAGCACAGGGGTCAAGGGACATTCCAACGTGGGAGCTTTCTTT,CASTGVKGHSNVGAFF
TRBJ1-1,TRBD1,TRBV18,few,15,TGTGCCAGCTCACCGGGACAGGCCGGGGCCACTGAAGCTTTCTTT,CASSPGQAGATEAFF
TRBJ1-3,TRBD1,TRBV28,NA,15,TGTGCCAGCAGTTTCTTGGACAGGGCTGGAAACACCATATATTTT,CASSFLDRAGNTIYF
TRBJ2-7,TRBD1,TRBV7-9,NA,16,TGTGCCAGCAGCAGAGCCGGGACAGGCTACTCCTACGAGCAGTACTTC,CASSRAGTGYSYEQYF
TRBJ2-3,NA,TRBV2,NA,15,TGTGCCAGCAGTGGCGGGACTTCTTTCACAGATACGCAGTATTTT,CASSGGTSFTDTQYF
TRBJ2-1,NA,TRBV28,few,18,TGTGCCAGCAGTTTAGGTCTGTCGGGGGACCTTTCCTACAATGAGCAGTTCTTC,CASSLGLSGDLSYNEQFF
TRBJ2-7,NA,TRBV7-2,NA,13,TGTGCCAGCAGCTTAGAGAGATCTTACGAGCAGTACTTC,CASSLERSYEQYF
TRBJ1-1,NA,TRBV6-2/TRBV6-3,NA,15,TGTGCCAGCAGTTACTCTTCCTCCATCGGCACTGAAGCTTTCTTT,CASSYSSSIGTEAFF
TRBJ1-3,NA,TRBV28,NA,16,TGTGCCAGCAGTACCTGGGAGTTCAGCTCTGGAAACACCATATATTTT,CASSTWEFSSGNTIYF
TRBJ2-1,NA,TRBV5-4,NA,12,TGTGCCAGCAGCTTAGGAGCGGGTGAGCAGTTCTTC,CASSLGAGEQFF
TRBJ1-2,TRBD1,TRBV14,NA,15,TGTGCCAGCAGCCGCGGGACAGGGCTTGACTATGGCTACACCTTC,CASSRGTGLDYGYTF
TRBJ2-2,NA,TRBV6-2/TRBV6-3,NA,16,TGTGCCAGCAGTTACTCGAGGGAGATCACTGCCGGGGAGCTGTTTTTT,CASSYSREITAGELFF
TRBJ2-7,TRBD2,TRBV5-6,NA,14,TGTGCCAGCAGCTTGGGACTAGCGGTCTACGAGCAGTACTTC,CASSLGLAVYEQYF
TRBJ2-5,NA,TRBV7-3,NA,13,TGTGCCAGCAGCTTGAACCGGGAAGAGACCCAGTACTTC,CASSLNREETQYF
TRBJ1-2,NA,TRBV2,NA,14,TGTGCCAGCAGTGAAGCCAGGGGCACCTATGGCTACACCTTC,CASSEARGTYGYTF
TRBJ1-1,TRBD1,TRBV7-2,NA,15,TGTGCCAGCAGCTTTGTCGGGACAGTGAACACTGAAGCTTTCTTT,CASSFVGTVNTEAFF
TRBJ1-3,NA,TRBV29-1,NA,13,TGCAGCGTGGGACTAAACTCTGGAAACACCATATATTTT,CSVGLNSGNTIYF